The T cell receptor beta chain under discussion was sequenced for a study of T cells in Graves' hyperthyroidism and ophthalmopathy (dated 2019 in TCRdb). Turning to the overall study: Peripheral blood samples were taken at the time of initial diagnosis, prior to any treatment. In addition, the study compared T-cell repertoires in thyroid tissue and in blood from five or six Graves' hyperthyroidism patients. After sampling, hyperthyroidism patients received methimazole starting at 30 mg daily, and ophthalmopathy patients received high-dose intravenous methylprednisolone. TCR V-J signatures able to tell the groups apart were searched for in a discovery cohort of 100 or so patients, of whom approximately 40 had Graves' ophthalmopathy and roughly 58 had stable Graves' hyperthyroidism. Prospective prediction of ophthalmopathy was tested in an independent validation cohort consisting of 18 hyperthyroidism patients and some 16 patients who later progressed to ophthalmopathy. The approximately 100 discovery patients were divided at random into training and test sets in a 7:3 ratio. TCR Vbeta CDR3 sequencing of 120 to 150 peripheral blood samples (under 45 ophthalmopathy, about 75 hyperthyroidism and roughly 17 progressor patients) is reported in the paper.

The germline V gene encodes CDR1 SGHDT and CDR2 YYEEEE. Germline trimming: 5 bases from V, 4 bases from J; junction bases outside gene matches: 9. The cysteine opens and the phenylalanine closes a CDR3 of 14 amino acids. CDR3 DNA only is kept here, 42 bases in frame from base 1. The study at large found these results: In cross-validation, a model built on a 13 V-J signature told ophthalmopathy apart from stable hyperthyroidism with approximately 90% sensitivity and about 81% specificity, and in testing the same model reached 80%/75%. Most expanded thyroid clonotypes (frequency above 0.001) were also found in blood, which suggests that blood repertoires may mirror thyroid immune responses. No statistical method was used to fix the sample size in advance, and group allocation was not hidden from the investigators. In validation, progression to ophthalmopathy was predicted by the model with about 70% sensitivity and around 75% specificity, a median of 6.5 months before onset.

TCR beta CDR3 regions were amplified from RNA transcripts. The TCR CDR3 was subjected to a first round of RT-PCR using the HTBI primer set and the Qiagen OneStep RT-PCR kit. The libraries were constructed in a second round of multiplex PCR and then size-selected and purified. Sequencing of the libraries was done on an Illumina HiSeq2000 using paired-end 100 bp reads. In the paper's pipeline: SOAPnuke was used to process the raw data, throwing out any read that contained adapters or uncalled bases, had a mean Phred below 15, or lacked an exact constant-primer or identifier match. COPE v1.2.5 was used to merge high-quality paired reads, and clonotypes were defined as unique nucleotide sequences. MiTCR v1.1 was used to align the clonotypes against IMGT TRBV, TRBD and TRBJ reference segments. The analysis included only V-J combinations with a frequency above 0.0001, which together covered around 99% of the repertoires. A TCS score was defined as the ratio between F50 (clonal expansion) and ExV (chaos), using BLOSUM62-based TCRdist between CDR3 peptides within each V-J. Welch's t-statistics and random forest reduced 500 to 550 V-J features to 13, which were used in a naive Bayes classifier (R e1071). Clones were called with MiXCR by TCRdb after fastp trimmed the public reads at Q25, and only in-frame beta chains were retained. A single entry per CDR3 protein holds the most common genes and DNA from its merged rows. The V and J calls were determined by TCRdb, not by the authors. The sample profile shows about 600,000 distinct CDR3 sequences; about 15% of them were found once. Together, the top ten hold roughly an eighth of the sample.

Moderately to severely active disease, a Clinical Activity Score of at least 3, a NOSPECS grade of at least 4, and a duration under 3 months were present in ophthalmopathy patients. The study excluded patients with uncontrolled infections, other autoimmune diseases, pregnancy or lactation. Diagnoses were established on the basis of clinical symptoms, serum thyroxine and TRAb, thyroid ultrasound, and orbital computed tomography. PBMCs were separated from approximately 10 ml of fresh peripheral blood using Ficoll-Paque density gradient centrifugation. Total RNA was extracted using Trizol reagent, and RNA quality was assessed on an Agilent 2100 Bioanalyzer. Comments on this clonotype: Its antigen remains unidentified. The input lacks base qualities; no much larger clone sits a single base away.

This chain is built from TRBV5-6 and TRBJ2-7, and 7 junctional nucleotides match TRBD1. The sequenced sample was blood. The clonotype was recovered from a woman between 45 and 65 years old with Graves' ophthalmopathy. Here is the DNA: TGTGCCAGCAGGATCTCCTCACAGGGGTACGAGCAGTACTTC. Its product reads: CASRISSQGYEQYF.